The source of this TCR beta chain is a study of PD-1 blockade in classical Hodgkin lymphoma. Regarding this clone: No antigen is known for it.

Overall study results and limits: Partial responders and progressors had significantly lower baseline TCR diversity. Possibly reflecting disease activity or prior therapy, repertoire differences have causes that remain undefined. Relapsed/refractory patients reportedly had the lowest baseline TCR diversity, below newly diagnosed patients, who were below healthy donors.

The protocol was immunoSEQ multiplex PCR, while the TCRdb copy is restricted to in-frame clones and leaves out a portion. The repertoire includes about 110,000 clones, 89% of them detected once, and around 20% sits in the top ten. The CDR3 is 14 residues long. V lost 3 bases and J 0 bases, leaving 9 bases between the germline ends. CDR1 and CDR2 (germline): SGHNT, YYREEE (reference sequence). All the patients suffered relapse after autologous stem cell transplantation, and brentuximab vedotin exposure differed. The TCR comes from a human donor with classical Hodgkin lymphoma. This specimen consisted of peripheral blood mononuclear cells (PBMCs), obtained before the second cycle of nivolumab. The V and J genes are TRBV5-4 and TRBJ1-1; D gene ambiguous. Here the CDR3 DNA reads TGTGCCAGCAGCTCGGGTGTCGTGAACACTGAAGCTTTCTTT. Its protein is CASSSGVVNTEAFF.